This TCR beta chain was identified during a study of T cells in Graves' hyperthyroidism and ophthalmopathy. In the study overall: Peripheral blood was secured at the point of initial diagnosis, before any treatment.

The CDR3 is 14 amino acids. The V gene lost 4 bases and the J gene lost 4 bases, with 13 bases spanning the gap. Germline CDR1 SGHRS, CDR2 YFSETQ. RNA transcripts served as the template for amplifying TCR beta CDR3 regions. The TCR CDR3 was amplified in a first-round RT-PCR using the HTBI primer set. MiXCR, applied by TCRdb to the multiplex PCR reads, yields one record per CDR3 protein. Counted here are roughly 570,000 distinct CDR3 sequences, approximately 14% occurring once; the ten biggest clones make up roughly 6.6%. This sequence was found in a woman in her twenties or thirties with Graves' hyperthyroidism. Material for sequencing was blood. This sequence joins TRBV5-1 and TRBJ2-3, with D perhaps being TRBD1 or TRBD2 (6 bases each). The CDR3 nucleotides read TGCGCCAGCAGCCTTAGAGGGGGGTCAGATACGCAGTATTTT. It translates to CASSLRGGSDTQYF.